One sample yielded the 2 T cell receptor beta chains listed below, sequenced in a study of cytomegalovirus exposure and HLA in healthy donors (dated by TCRdb to 2017 to 2019). Library construction relied on the immunoSEQ multiplex PCR assay. The multiplex PCR relied on a mix of 60 forward primers for TCR Vbeta segments and 13 reverse primers for TCR Jbeta segments. TCRdb retrieved this table from immuneACCESS and kept in-frame rearrangements only. Not all clones are present; in checked studies, unresolved V genes account for under half, and no reason is known for the remainder. The sample records approximately 200,000 clones, 79% of which are singletons. The leading ten clones occupy 1.5% to 1.7% of the sample. The specimen sequenced was PBMCs. These receptors were taken from a girl aged 5-17 years in good health and CMV-seropositive.

A few counts support this clone. This chain joins TRBV2 and TRBJ2-2, with D maybe TRBD1 (8 bases). The germline V and J ends were trimmed by 6 bases and 8 bases, with 22 bases remaining between them. This CDR3 is 16 amino acids long. The V gene's germline CDR1 is SNHLY and CDR2 FYNNEI. The chain's CDR3 is CASRGNRGGVWGELFF. The CDR3 bases are TGTGCCAGCAGAGGAAACAGGGGGGGGGTTTGGGGGGAGCTGTTTTTT. Complete variable domain (other parts from reference TRBV2 and TRBJ2-2): EPEVTQTPSHQVTQMGQEVILRCVPISNHLYFYWYRQILGQKVEFLVSFYNNEISEKSEIFDDQFSVERPDGSNFTLKIRSTKLEDSAMYFCASRGNRGGVWGELFFGEGSRLTVL.

The V call is TRBV29-1, the J call TRBJ2-5; a possible D gene is TRBD1 (5 bases). Trimming shortened V by 6 bases and J by 1 base, and 15 bases separated the two germline ends. The length of the CDR3 is 14 residues. Germline V gene lookup returns CDR1 SQVTM and CDR2 ANQGSEA. The DNA for the CDR3 is TGCAGCGTGGGGCCCAGGGTAGGCCAAGAGACCCAGTACTTC. This codes for CSVGPRVGQETQYF.